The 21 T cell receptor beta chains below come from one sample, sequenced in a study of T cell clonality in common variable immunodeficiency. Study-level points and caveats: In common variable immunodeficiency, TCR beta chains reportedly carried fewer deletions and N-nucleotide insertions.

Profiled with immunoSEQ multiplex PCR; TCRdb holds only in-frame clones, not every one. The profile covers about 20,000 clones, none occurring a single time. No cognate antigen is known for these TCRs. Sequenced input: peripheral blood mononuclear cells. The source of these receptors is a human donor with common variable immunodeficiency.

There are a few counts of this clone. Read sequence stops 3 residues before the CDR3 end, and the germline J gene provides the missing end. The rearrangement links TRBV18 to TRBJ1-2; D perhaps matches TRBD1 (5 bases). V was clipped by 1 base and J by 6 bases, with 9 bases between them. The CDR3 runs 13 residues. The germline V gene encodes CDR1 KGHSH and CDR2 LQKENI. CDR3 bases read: TGTGCCAGCTCACCACTTGACAGCAATGGC. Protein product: CASSPLDSNG. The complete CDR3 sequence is CASSPLDSNGYTF.

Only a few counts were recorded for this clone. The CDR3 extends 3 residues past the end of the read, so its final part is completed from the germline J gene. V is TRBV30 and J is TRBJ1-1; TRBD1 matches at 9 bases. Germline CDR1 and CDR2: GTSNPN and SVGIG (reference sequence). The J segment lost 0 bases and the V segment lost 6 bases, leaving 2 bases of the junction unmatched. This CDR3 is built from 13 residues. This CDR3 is CACGQGLNTEAFF. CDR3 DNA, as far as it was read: TGTGCCTGCGGACAGGGGCTGAACACTGAA.

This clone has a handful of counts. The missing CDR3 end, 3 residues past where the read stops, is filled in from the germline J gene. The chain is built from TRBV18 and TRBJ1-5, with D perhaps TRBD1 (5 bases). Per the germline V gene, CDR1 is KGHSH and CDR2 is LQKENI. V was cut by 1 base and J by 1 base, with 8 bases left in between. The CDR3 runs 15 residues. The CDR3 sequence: CASSPLEGSNQPQHF. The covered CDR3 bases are TGTGCCAGCTCACCACTCGAGGGGAGCAATCAGCCC. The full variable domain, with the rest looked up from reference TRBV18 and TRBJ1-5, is NAGVMQNPRHLVRRRGQEARLRCSPMKGHSHVYWYRQLPEEGLKFMVYLQKENIIDESGMPKERFSAEFPKEGPSILRIQQVVRGDSAAYFCASSPLEGSNQPQHFGDGTRLSIL.

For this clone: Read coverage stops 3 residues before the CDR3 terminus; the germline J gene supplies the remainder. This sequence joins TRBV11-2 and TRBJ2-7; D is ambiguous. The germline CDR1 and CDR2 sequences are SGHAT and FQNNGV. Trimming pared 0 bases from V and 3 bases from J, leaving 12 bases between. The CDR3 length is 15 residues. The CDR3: CASSLEAPQHYEQYF. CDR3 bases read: TGTGCCAGCAGCTTAGAGGCCCCGCAACACTACGAG.

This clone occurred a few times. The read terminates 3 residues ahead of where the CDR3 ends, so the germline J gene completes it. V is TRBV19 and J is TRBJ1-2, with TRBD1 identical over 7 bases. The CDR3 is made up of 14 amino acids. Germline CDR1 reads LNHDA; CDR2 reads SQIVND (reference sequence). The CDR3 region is CASSINKDRIEYTF. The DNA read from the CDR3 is TGTGCCAGTAGTATAAACAAGGACAGGATCGAG. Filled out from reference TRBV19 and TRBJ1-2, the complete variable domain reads DGGITQSPKYLFRKEGQNVTLSCEQNLNHDAMYWYRQDPGQGLRLIYYSQIVNDFQKGDIAEGYSVSREKKESFPLTVTSAQKNPTAFYLCASSINKDRIEYTFGSGTRLTVV.

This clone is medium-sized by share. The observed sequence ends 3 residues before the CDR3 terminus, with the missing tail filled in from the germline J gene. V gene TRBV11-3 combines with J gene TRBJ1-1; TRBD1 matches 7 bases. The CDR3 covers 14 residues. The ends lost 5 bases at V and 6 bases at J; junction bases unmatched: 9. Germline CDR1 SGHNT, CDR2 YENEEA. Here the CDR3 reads CASSPQGGRAEAFF. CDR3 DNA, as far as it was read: TGTGCCAGCAGCCCTCAGGGGGGACGCGCTGAA.

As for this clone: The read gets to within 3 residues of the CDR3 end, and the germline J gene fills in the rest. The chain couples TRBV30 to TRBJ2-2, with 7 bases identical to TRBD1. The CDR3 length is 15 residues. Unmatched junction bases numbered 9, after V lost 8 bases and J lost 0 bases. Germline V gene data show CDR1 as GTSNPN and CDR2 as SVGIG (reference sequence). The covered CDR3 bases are TGTGCCCGTTCGAAGGGGGCTCCGAACACCGGGGAG. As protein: CARSKGAPNTGE. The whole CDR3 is CARSKGAPNTGELFF. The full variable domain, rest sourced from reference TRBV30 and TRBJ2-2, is SQTIHQWPATLVQPVGSPLSLECTVEGTSNPNLYWYRQAAGRGLQLLFYSVGIGQISSEVPQNLSASRPQDRQFILSSKKLLLSDSGFYLCARSKGAPNTGELFFGEGSRLTVL.

The CDR3 bases that were read are TGTGCCAGCAGCTTTAGTGGGACAGGGGACCACGAG. Its protein is CASSFSGTGDHE. The whole CDR3 sequence reads CASSFSGTGDHEQYF. V and J are TRBV7-9 and TRBJ2-7; 10 nucleotides line up with TRBD1. The read falls 3 residues short of the CDR3 end, and the missing part is taken from the germline J gene. Losses at the gene ends were 3 bases for V and 5 bases for J; bases not matched to a gene: 7. The CDR3 runs 15 residues. CDR1 is SEHNR, CDR2 FQNEAQ, per germline (reference sequence).

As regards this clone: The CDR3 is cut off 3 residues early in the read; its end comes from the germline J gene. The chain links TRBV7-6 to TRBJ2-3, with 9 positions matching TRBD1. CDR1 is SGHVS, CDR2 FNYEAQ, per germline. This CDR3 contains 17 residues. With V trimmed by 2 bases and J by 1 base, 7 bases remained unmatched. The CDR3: CASSLKTGGRRTDTQYF. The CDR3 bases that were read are TGTGCCAGCAGCTTAAAAACAGGGGGCCGACGCACAGATACG.

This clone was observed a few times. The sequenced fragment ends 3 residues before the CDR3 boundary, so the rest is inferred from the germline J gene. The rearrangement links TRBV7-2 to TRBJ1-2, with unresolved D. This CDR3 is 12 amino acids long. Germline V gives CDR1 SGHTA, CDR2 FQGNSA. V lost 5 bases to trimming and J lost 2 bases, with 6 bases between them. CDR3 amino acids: CASSPLNYGYTF. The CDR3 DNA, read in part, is TGTGCCAGCAGCCCCTTAAACTATGGC.

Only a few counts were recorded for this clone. The CDR3 sequence: CASSARTSGYEQYF. CDR3 bases read: TGTGCCAGTAGTGCCAGGACTAGCGGTTACGAG. The genes are TRBV19 and TRBJ2-7; 10 nucleotides match TRBD2. The read terminates 3 residues before the CDR3 end, so the remaining end is supplied by the germline J gene. V lost 5 bases, J lost 4 bases, and 5 bases stayed unmatched. Germline CDR1 reads LNHDA; CDR2 reads SQIVND (reference sequence). The CDR3 has 14 residues.

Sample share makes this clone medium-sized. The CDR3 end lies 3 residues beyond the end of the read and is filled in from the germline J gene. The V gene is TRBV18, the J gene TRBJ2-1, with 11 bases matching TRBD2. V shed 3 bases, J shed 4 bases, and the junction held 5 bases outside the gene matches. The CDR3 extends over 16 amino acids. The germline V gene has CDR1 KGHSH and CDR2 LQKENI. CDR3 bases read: TGTGCCAGCTCACCGAGTAGACTAGCGGGGTACAATGAG. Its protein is CASSPSRLAGYNE. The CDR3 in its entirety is CASSPSRLAGYNEQFF.

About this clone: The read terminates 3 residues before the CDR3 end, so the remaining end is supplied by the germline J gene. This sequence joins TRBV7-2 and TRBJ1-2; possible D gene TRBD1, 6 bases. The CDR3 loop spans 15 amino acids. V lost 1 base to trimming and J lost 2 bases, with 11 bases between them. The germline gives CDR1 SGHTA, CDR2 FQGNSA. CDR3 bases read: TGTGCCAGCAGCTTAGTATCTGGACAGAACTATGGC. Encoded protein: CASSLVSGQNYG. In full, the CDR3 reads CASSLVSGQNYGYTF.

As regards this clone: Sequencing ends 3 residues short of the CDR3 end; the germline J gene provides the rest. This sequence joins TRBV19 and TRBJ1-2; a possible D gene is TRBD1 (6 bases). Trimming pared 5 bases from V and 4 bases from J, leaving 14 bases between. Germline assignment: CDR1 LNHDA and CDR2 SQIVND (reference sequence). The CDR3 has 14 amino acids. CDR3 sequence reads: CASSPGAIGYGYTF. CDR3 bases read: TGTGCCAGTAGTCCAGGGGCTATCGGCTATGGC.

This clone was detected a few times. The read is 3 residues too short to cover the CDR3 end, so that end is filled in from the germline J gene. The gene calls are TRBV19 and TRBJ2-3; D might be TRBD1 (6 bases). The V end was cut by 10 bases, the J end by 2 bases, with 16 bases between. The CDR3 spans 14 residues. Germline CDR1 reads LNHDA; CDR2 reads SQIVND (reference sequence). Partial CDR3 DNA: TGTGCCACCATCCCTACAGGGACCACAGATACG. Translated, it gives CATIPTGTTDT. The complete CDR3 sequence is CATIPTGTTDTQYF.

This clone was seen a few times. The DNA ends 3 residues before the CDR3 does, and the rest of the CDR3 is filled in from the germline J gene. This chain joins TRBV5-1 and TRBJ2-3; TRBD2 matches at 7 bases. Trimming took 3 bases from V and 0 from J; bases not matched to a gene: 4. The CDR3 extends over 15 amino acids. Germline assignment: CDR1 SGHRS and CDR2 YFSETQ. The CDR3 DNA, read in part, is TGCGCCAGCAGCTCCAGCGGGGTGAGCACAGATACG. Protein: CASSSSGVSTDT. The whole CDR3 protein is CASSSSGVSTDTQYF.

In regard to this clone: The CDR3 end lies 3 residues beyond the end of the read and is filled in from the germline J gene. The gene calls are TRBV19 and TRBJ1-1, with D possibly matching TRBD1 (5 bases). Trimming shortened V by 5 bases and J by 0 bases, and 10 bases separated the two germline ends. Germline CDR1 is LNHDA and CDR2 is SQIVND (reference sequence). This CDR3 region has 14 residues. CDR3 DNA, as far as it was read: TGTGCCAGTAGTGCCAGGGTCCTGAACACTGAA. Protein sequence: CASSARVLNTE. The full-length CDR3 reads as CASSARVLNTEAFF.

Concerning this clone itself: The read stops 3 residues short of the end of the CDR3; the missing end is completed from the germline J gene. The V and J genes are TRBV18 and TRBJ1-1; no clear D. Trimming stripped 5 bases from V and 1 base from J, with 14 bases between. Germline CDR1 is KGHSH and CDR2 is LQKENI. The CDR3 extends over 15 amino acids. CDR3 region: CASSDRSDPNTEAFF. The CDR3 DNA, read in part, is TGTGCCAGCTCAGACCGCAGCGACCCGAACACTGAA.

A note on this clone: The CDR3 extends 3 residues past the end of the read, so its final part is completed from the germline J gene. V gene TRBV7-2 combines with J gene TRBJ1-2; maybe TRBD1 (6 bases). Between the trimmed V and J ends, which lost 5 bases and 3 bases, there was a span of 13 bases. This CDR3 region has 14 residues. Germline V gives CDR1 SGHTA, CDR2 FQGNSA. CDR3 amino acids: CASSPGQLDYGYTF. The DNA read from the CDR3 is TGTGCCAGCAGCCCCGGACAGTTGGACTATGGC.

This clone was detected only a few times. The DNA read from the CDR3 is TGTGCCAGTACCCGGGACCGCGGGGACTATGGC. This translates into CASTRDRGDYG. The full CDR3 reads CASTRDRGDYGYTF. This chain links TRBV19 with TRBJ1-2, with TRBD1 as a possible D gene (5 bases). The CDR3 extends 3 residues past the end of the read, so its final part is completed from the germline J gene. Looked up from germline, CDR1 is LNHDA and CDR2 is SQIVND (reference sequence). The length of the CDR3 is 14 residues. V was pared by 7 bases and J by 3 bases, with 15 bases between.

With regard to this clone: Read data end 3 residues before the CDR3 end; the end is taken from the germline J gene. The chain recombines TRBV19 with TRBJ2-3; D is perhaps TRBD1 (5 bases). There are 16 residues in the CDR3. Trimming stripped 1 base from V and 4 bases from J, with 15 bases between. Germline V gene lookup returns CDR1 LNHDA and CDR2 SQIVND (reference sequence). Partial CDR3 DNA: TGTGCCAGTAGTATAGGAGACAGCCCTGGGGCAGATACG. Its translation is CASSIGDSPGADT. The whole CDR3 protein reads CASSIGDSPGADTQYF.